This T cell receptor beta chain was identified in a study of OX40 agonist ivuxolimab in advanced cancers. As for the study in general: The diagnoses of dose-escalation patients were hepatocellular carcinoma, melanoma, renal cell or head and neck cancer.

This clone appeared a single time. Its antigen is undetermined. The data were produced by immunoSEQ multiplex PCR, yet TCRdb's version contains in-frame clones alone and is incomplete. The sample consists of 60,000 to 70,000 clones, 83% of them appearing once. Study outcomes and limitations: CD4+ T cells averaged fewer expanded clones than CD8+ T cells. Partial responders treated at 0.1-3.0 mg/kg exhibited clonal expansion among the lowest measured.

The sample here was CD4+ or CD8+ T cells sorted from blood, taken in a trial of the OX40 agonist ivuxolimab. The clonotype originates from an adult with an advanced solid tumor such as melanoma, head and neck, liver or kidney cancer.

The CDR3 DNA reads as TGTGCCAGCAGTTTGAGGACAGGGGGCAGGGATGAGCAGTTCTTC. It translates to CASSLRTGGRDEQFF. This chain connects TRBV27 to TRBJ2-1, with 11 bases fitting TRBD1. Germline V gene sequence: CDR1 MNHEY, CDR2 SMNVEV (reference sequence). The CDR3 length is 15 residues. The trim removed 3 bases at V and 8 bases at J, leaving 6 bases unmatched.